This T cell receptor (beta chain) is from a study of early T cells in non-severe SARS-CoV-2 infection (dated by TCRdb to the early 2020s). In the study overall: Bulk RNA from unsorted whole blood was used for TCR sequencing, so alpha and beta chains could not be paired. The study at large found these results: VDJdb matching was skewed toward anti-spike CD8 responses and likely underestimated virus-specific expansions, missing private and CD4 specificities.

Many counts were recorded for this clonotype. There is no known antigen for this receptor. Base qualities are missing; no much larger clone stands one base away. Libraries came from 5' RACE. The run used a NextSeq 500. To correct for sequencing error and PCR bias, the TCR library protocol tagged individual cDNA molecules with unique molecular identifiers. Both TCR alpha and beta chains were sequenced, and tight co-correlation was observed between alpha and beta sequence abundances in each sample. Per the source publication's procedure: Decombinator V4 was used to perform V gene, J gene and CDR3 annotation of TCR sequences. Expanded TCRs were defined as changing significantly between any two time points under a Poisson model with p below 0.0001. TCR abundances were normalised to the total number of TCRs sequenced per sample and expressed as counts per million. TRAV1-2 paired with TRAJ12, TRAJ20 or TRAJ33 defined MAIT TCRs, while TRAV10 paired with TRAJ18 defined iNKT TCRs. VDJdb, accessed 1 November 2021, was searched for CMV, EBV and SARS-CoV-2 annotated TCRs, excluding TCRs annotated for multiple antigens. TCRdb cleaned the public reads at Q25 with fastp, built clones with MiXCR and kept in-frame beta chains. One record per CDR3 amino acid sequence lists the most common genes and DNA. It is TCRdb's table, rather than the study itself, that gives the V and J calls and clone size. The sample table records 60,000 to 75,000 distinct CDR3 sequences; about 10% of these occur just once. The leading ten clones occupy around 6.3% of the sample.

Taken from cysteine to phenylalanine, the CDR3 has 12 residues. The read is trimmed to its CDR3 DNA, 36 bases read in frame from base 1. V and J lose 8 bases and 7 bases, and a span of 12 bases separates them. The germline V gene provides CDR1 MNHEY and CDR2 SVGEGT. A case-control design nested within a healthcare worker cohort in London, UK, was used, with weekly nasopharyngeal swab PCR tests and blood sampling performed. Healthcare workers were recruited between 23 and 31 March 2020, during the week of the UK lockdown, and were followed weekly for up to about 16 weeks. Material: whole blood. The receptor chain draws on TRBV6-2 or TRBV6-3 and TRBJ1-5; a tentative D call is TRBD1 (6 bases match). The sequence was collected from an adult who was a healthcare worker with PCR-confirmed SARS-CoV-2 infection or an uninfected control (not recorded which). The CDR3 reads as follows: CASGQGTQPQHF. The sequenced DNA: TGTGCCAGCGGGCAAGGGACACAGCCCCAGCATTTT.